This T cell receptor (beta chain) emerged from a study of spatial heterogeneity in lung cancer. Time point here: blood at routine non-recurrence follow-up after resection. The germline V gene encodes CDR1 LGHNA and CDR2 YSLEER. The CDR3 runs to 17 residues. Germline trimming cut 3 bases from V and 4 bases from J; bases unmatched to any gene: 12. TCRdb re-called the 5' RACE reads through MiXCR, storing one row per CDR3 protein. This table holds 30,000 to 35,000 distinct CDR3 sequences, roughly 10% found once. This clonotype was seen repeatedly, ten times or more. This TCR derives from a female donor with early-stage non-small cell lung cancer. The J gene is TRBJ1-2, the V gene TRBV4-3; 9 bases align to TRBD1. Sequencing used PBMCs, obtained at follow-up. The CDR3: CASSQEIGGTGFYGYTF. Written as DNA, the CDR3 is TGCGCCAGCAGCCAGGAAATAGGCGGGACAGGGTTCTATGGCTACACCTTC.